The TCR beta chain under discussion was sequenced for a study of control samples from healthy donors and cancer patients. The ends were cut back, 3 bases at V and 5 bases at J, with 11 bases in the middle. Germline-derived CDR1 and CDR2 are LNHDA and SQIVND (reference sequence). The CDR3 is 13 residues long. The method was immunoSEQ multiplex PCR; TCRdb's version includes in-frame clones alone and lacks a portion of them. Of around 100,000 clones listed, around 90% are singletons. The sample consisted of blood. The chain couples TRBV19 to TRBJ2-7; no clear D gene. The TCR comes from a woman aged 18-29 years in good health. The CDR3 bases are TGTGCCAGTAGTATGGTATCCCTCGACGAGCAGTACTTC. This gives the protein CASSMVSLDEQYF.